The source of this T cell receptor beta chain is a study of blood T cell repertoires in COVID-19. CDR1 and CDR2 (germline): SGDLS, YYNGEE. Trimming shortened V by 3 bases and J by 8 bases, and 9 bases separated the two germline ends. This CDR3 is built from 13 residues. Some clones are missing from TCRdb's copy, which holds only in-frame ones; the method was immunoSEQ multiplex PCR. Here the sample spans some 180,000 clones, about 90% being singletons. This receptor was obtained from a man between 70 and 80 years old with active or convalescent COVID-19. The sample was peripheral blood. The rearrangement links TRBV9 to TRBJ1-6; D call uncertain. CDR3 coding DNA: TGTGCCAGCAGCGCCCGGGGTGATTCACCCCTCCACTTT. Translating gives CASSARGDSPLHF. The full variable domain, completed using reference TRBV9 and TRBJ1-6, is DSGVTQTPKHLITATGQRVTLRCSPRSGDLSVYWYQQSLDQGLQFLIQYYNGEERAKGNILERFSAQQFPDLHSELNLSSLELGDSALYFCASSARGDSPLHFGNGTRLTVT.